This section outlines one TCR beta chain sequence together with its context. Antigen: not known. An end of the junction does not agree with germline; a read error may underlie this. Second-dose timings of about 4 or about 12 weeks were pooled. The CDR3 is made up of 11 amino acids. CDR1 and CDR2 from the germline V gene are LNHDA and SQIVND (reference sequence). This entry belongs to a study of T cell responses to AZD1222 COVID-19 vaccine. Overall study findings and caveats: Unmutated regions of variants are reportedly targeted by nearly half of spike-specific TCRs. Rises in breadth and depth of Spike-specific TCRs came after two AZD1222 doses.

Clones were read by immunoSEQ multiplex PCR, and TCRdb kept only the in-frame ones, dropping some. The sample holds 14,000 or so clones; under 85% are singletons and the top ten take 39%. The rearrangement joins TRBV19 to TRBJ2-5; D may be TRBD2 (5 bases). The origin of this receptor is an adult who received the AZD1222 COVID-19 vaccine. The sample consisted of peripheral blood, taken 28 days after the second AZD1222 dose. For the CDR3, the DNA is TGTGCCAGTAATATAGGAGGACCGAAGTACTTC. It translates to CASNIGGPKYF.